The clone carrying this TCR beta chain was seen once. The record originates from a study of TIL therapy for anti-PD-1-resistant metastatic lung cancer. Regarding time point: pre-treatment sample, taken before nivolumab and TIL therapy. Tumor tissue came from excised metastases, mostly pleural nodules or supraclavicular lymph nodes. Sequencing used immunoSEQ v3. Libraries were prepared by immunoSEQ multiplex PCR; TCRdb keeps only in-frame clonotypes and omits some of them. This sample carries under 100,000 clones, less than 70% of them seen once, and the ten largest clones take roughly 9.8%. The receptor was isolated from a person between 30 and 79 years old with non-small cell lung cancer. Source: tumor tissue, taken at baseline.

The CDR3 DNA sequence: TGTGCCAGCAGTTTATGGGCGGGAGGGCGAGAGACCCAGTACTTC. It encodes CASSLWAGGRETQYF. The J gene is TRBJ2-5, the V gene TRBV28; 9 bases agree with TRBD2. V dropped 0 bases and J dropped 4; count of bases not matched to a gene: 3. CDR3 length: 15 residues. CDR1 is MDHEN and CDR2 is SYDVKM in the germline V gene. Full variable domain (rest looked up from reference TRBV28 and TRBJ2-5): DVKVTQSSRYLVKRTGEKVFLECVQDMDHENMFWYRQDPGLGLRLIYFSYDVKMKEKGDIPEGYSVSREKKERFSLILESASTNQTSMYLCASSLWAGGRETQYFGPGTRLLVL.